The 6 T cell receptor beta chains below all came from one sample that was sequenced in a study of identical twins. TCRdb ran MiXCR on the 5' RACE reads and lists one entry per CDR3 protein. Counted here are some 96,000 distinct CDR3 sequences, 5.9% occurring once; the ten biggest clones make up over 9.5%. The sequenced sample consisted of memory T cells sorted from blood. These receptors came from a woman aged 45-59 years in good health.

This chain connects TRBV10-2 to TRBJ2-3; the match to TRBD2 covers 7 bases. The CDR3 runs 13 residues. The V gene end was trimmed by 4 bases and the J gene end by 6 bases; junction bases not matched to a gene: 4. Germline lookup yields CDR1 WSHSY and CDR2 SAAADI. CDR3 protein: CASSGTSADTQYF. In nucleotides, the CDR3 is TGCGCCAGCAGTGGTACTAGCGCGGATACGCAGTATTTT.

The chain links TRBV30 to TRBJ1-1; 9 positions agree with TRBD1. Germline V gene sequence: CDR1 GTSNPN, CDR2 SVGIG (reference sequence). Germline trimming cut 4 bases from V and 2 bases from J; bases unmatched to any gene: 8. The CDR3 has 15 amino acids. CDR3 sequence (DNA): TGTGCCTGGAAAGGAGGACAGGGGACAAACACTGAAGCTTTCTTT. It translates to CAWKGGQGTNTEAFF. Based on the CDR3 plus reference TRBV30 and TRBJ1-1, the full variable domain is SQTIHQWPATLVQPVGSPLSLECTVEGTSNPNLYWYRQAAGRGLQLLFYSVGIGQISSEVPQNLSASRPQDRQFILSSKKLLLSDSGFYLCAWKGGQGTNTEAFFGQGTRLTVV.

This clonotype was recorded at least ten times. The chain carries TRBV5-5 and TRBJ2-3, with TRBD1 identical over 7 bases. The CDR3 runs 15 residues. V lost 1 base and J lost 1; bases outside the gene matches: 3. The germline CDR1 and CDR2 sequences are SGHKS and YYEKEE (reference sequence). CDR3 residues: CASSLYGTGTDTQYF. The CDR3 DNA sequence: TGTGCCAGCAGCTTGTATGGGACAGGCACAGATACGCAGTATTTT. Full variable domain (rest looked up from reference TRBV5-5 and TRBJ2-3): DAGVTQSPTHLIKTRGQQVTLRCSPISGHKSVSWYQQVLGQGPQFIFQYYEKEERGRGNFPDRFSARQFPNYSSELNVNALLLGDSALYLCASSLYGTGTDTQYFGPGTRLTVL.

In this sample, this clonotype turned up many times. The V gene is TRBV20-1, the J gene TRBJ2-5; tentative D call: TRBD2 (5 bases). The germline V gene encodes CDR1 DFQATT and CDR2 SNEGSKA (reference sequence). The V end was cut by 5 bases, the J end by 0 bases, with 16 bases between. This CDR3 has 15 amino acids. CDR3 nucleotide sequence: TGCAGTGCTGCCCGCGTGACGGGGAACCAAGAGACCCAGTACTTC. This codes for CSAARVTGNQETQYF.

This clonotype was detected many times. The chain uses TRBV7-3 and TRBJ2-2; D may correspond to TRBD1 or TRBD2 (5 bases each). The V end was cut by 5 bases, the J end by 6 bases, with 13 bases between. The CDR3 spans 14 residues. Looked up from germline, CDR1 is SGHTA and CDR2 is FQGTGA. The CDR3 spells CASSASGRAGELFF. The CDR3 coding sequence is TGTGCCAGCAGCGCCAGCGGCAGGGCCGGGGAGCTGTTTTTT.

This clonotype has a count of ten or more. The chain links TRBV11-2 to TRBJ2-1; no clear D gene. The CDR3 spans 12 residues. V gave up 5 bases and J gave up 11 bases, with 13 bases separating them. Germline assignment: CDR1 SGHAT and CDR2 FQNNGV. The CDR3, as DNA: TGTGCCAGCAGCCCTGTTGGGAATCAGCAGTTCTTC. Protein product: CASSPVGNQQFF.